This entry lists 23 T cell receptor beta chains sequenced from one sample in a study of metastatic and nonmetastatic thyroid tumors. TCRdb reassembled clones from the PCR reads with MiXCR. The sample has tens of thousands of clones, 20% to 30% seen once. Patients had received no treatment of any kind before thyroid surgery. Specimen: tumor tissue. These receptors came from a male donor with papillary thyroid cancer or a benign thyroid nodule (not recorded which). Some clones in this sample may be carry-over from other donors' samples.

Many counts were recorded for this clone. The rearrangement links TRBV6-2 or TRBV6-3 to TRBJ1-1; D remains ambiguous. The CDR3 totals 13 residues. The V and J ends lost 3 bases and 0 bases respectively, with 5 bases between them. The germline gives CDR1 MNHEY, CDR2 SVGEGT. CDR3 in amino acids: CASSYVVNTEAFF. The CDR3 DNA follows: TGTGCCAGCAGTTATGTCGTGAACACTGAAGCTTTCTTT.

The chain couples TRBV19 to TRBJ2-7, with D uncertain. V lost 3 bases and J 13 bases, leaving 19 bases between the germline ends. The V gene's germline CDR1 is LNHDA and CDR2 SQIVND (reference sequence). This CDR3 region has 13 residues. In DNA, the CDR3 is TGTGCCAGTAGTATGGAATGGGCCTACGAGAATTACTTC. Its protein is CASSMEWAYENYF.

This clone was recorded a few times. One end of the junction varies from germline; a read error may be responsible. The sample carries other DNA sequences with the same CDR3. V and J are TRBV27 and TRBJ2-7; the match to TRBD1 covers 8 bases. The CDR3 is 15 residues long. CDR1 MNHEY and CDR2 SMNVEV come from the germline V gene (reference sequence). CDR3 nucleotides: TGCGCCAGCAGTTTATCCGGGACAGGTCCATACGAGCAGTACTTC. It codes for CASSLSGTGPYEQYF.

Within the sample, this clone is medium-sized. The chain joins TRBV7-9 to TRBJ2-7, with TRBD2 identical over 7 bases. Germline CDR1 and CDR2: SEHNR and FQNEAQ (reference sequence). This CDR3 is built from 12 residues. With 4 bases clipped from V and 7 bases from J, the junction kept 4 bases outside the gene matches. The CDR3 region has the DNA TGTGCCAGCAGCTGGGAGGGTGGTGAGCAGTACTTC. Translated: CASSWEGGEQYF.

V usage is TRBV28 and J usage is TRBJ2-7; D unclear. Trimming cost V 10 bases and J 2 bases, with 18 bases left between them. Germline V gene lookup returns CDR1 MDHEN and CDR2 SYDVKM. The CDR3 length is 14 residues. The CDR3 region has the DNA TGTGCCATCAGAGTTCTGGTAGGGACCTACGAGCAGTACTTC. It yields the protein CAIRVLVGTYEQYF.

This clone has just a few counts. A single base separates this from a much larger clone, so it may be a read error. The rearrangement links TRBV6-2 or TRBV6-3 to TRBJ2-1; TRBD2 matches at 11 bases. In germline, CDR1 is MNHEY, CDR2 SVGEGT. This CDR3 is 16 amino acids long. V shed 6 bases and J 6 bases; nucleotides not matched to a gene: 10. The CDR3 DNA follows: TGTGCCAGCAGCCGTGAGGCACTAGCGGGAGCCAATGAGCAGTTCTTC. It translates to CASSREALAGANEQFF.

This clone appeared a single time. This chain joins TRBV11-2 and TRBJ2-7; the match to TRBD2 covers 9 bases. Germline V gene sequence: CDR1 SGHAT, CDR2 FQNNGV. This CDR3 has 16 amino acids. The trim removed 2 bases at V and 5 bases at J, leaving 10 bases unmatched. In DNA form, the CDR3 reads TGTGCCAGCAGCTTATCCTGCGGGAGGGCCTTCCACGAGCAGTACTTC. It yields the protein CASSLSCGRAFHEQYF.

The sample holds many counts of this clone. The genes are TRBV10-3 and TRBJ1-1; tentative D call: TRBD1 (6 bases). CDR3 size: 18 residues. The ends were cut back, 4 bases at V and 0 bases at J, with 21 bases in the middle. Germline V lookup: CDR1 ENHRY, CDR2 SYGVKD. DNA for the CDR3: TGTGCCATCAGTGGGCGGGGGGGTGACAGGATTATGAACACTGAAGCTTTCTTT. It specifies CAISGRGGDRIMNTEAFF.

This clone occurred many times. J is TRBJ1-2 and V is TRBV28; D gene uncertain. The V end was cut by 4 bases, the J end by 4 bases, with 16 bases between. Germline V lookup: CDR1 MDHEN, CDR2 SYDVKM. This CDR3 is built from 15 residues. The CDR3 loop reads CASSSGEGRGYGYTF. The CDR3 bases are TGTGCCAGCAGTTCCGGAGAGGGTCGCGGCTATGGCTACACCTTC.

This clone was observed many times. The chain is built from TRBV5-1 and TRBJ2-2, with D possibly matching TRBD1 (6 bases). This CDR3 has 14 amino acids. The germline V gene encodes CDR1 SGHRS and CDR2 YFSETQ. V was clipped by 4 bases and J by 5 bases, with 12 bases between them. This CDR3 is CASSGEQGTGELFF. CDR3 sequence (DNA): TGCGCCAGCAGCGGGGAACAGGGAACCGGGGAGCTGTTTTTT.

This clone was recorded many times. The gene calls are TRBV6-1 and TRBJ2-3, with D maybe TRBD2 (5 bases). V was trimmed by 5 bases and J by 6 bases, leaving 18 bases between them. There are 15 residues in the CDR3. CDR1 MNHNS and CDR2 SASEGT come from the germline V gene. CDR3 sequence reads: CASSRDPSGSDTQYF. The CDR3 coding sequence is TGTGCCAGCAGTCGCGACCCGAGCGGTTCTGATACGCAGTATTTT.

This clone was seen more than once but under ten times. A much larger clone differs by one base, so this may be a read error. The CDR3 end shows no conserved phenylalanine or tryptophan, and so a read error is likely. This chain joins TRBV6-2 or TRBV6-3 and TRBJ2-3; D is undetermined. Looked up from germline, CDR1 is MNHEY and CDR2 is SVGEGT. V lost 4 bases and J 7 bases, leaving 9 bases between the germline ends. The CDR3 spans 12 residues. As DNA, the CDR3 is TGTGCCAGCAGTTCGGACCGTTATACGCAGTATCTT. Protein: CASSSDRYTQYL.

This clone was counted at least ten times. The chain combines TRBV4-3 with TRBJ2-5, with 9 bases identical to TRBD2. Germline-derived CDR1 and CDR2 are LGHNA and YSLEER. This CDR3 has 15 residues. The V gene end was trimmed by 1 base and the J gene end by 5 bases; junction bases not matched to a gene: 5. CDR3 sequence (DNA): TGCGCCAGCAGCCAAGTAGCGGGAGTCTACGAGACCCAGTACTTC. Its translation is CASSQVAGVYETQYF.

Points on this clone: A read error may explain this, as a much larger clone is one base away. As the CDR3 is not closed by the conserved phenylalanine or tryptophan, this likely results from a read error. The gene calls are TRBV7-4 and TRBJ2-7; 7 bases fit TRBD1. This CDR3 is 16 amino acids long. The J segment lost 4 bases and the V segment lost 3 bases, leaving 12 bases of the junction unmatched. CDR1 and CDR2 (germline): SGHVT, SQSDAQ. The CDR3 here is CASSFELRDSEYEQYS. The CDR3 region has the DNA TGTGCCAGCAGCTTCGAACTCCGGGACAGTGAGTACGAGCAGTACTCC.

This clone has a count of ten or more. The gene calls are TRBV20-1 and TRBJ2-1; 10 positions agree with TRBD1. Germline loops: CDR1 DFQATT, CDR2 SNEGSKA (reference sequence). The CDR3 consists of 18 residues. The V gene end was trimmed by 5 bases and the J gene end by 1 base; junction bases not matched to a gene: 14. The CDR3: CSALVRDRGQGSYNEQFF. For the CDR3, the DNA is TGCAGTGCTCTCGTCCGGGACAGGGGCCAGGGGTCCTACAATGAGCAGTTCTTC.

This clone was recorded at least ten times. This rearrangement joins TRBV30 to TRBJ1-3, with TRBD1 matching 9 bases. The CDR3 totals 14 residues. With 7 bases clipped from V and 2 bases from J, the junction kept 6 bases outside the gene matches. The germline V gene encodes CDR1 GTSNPN and CDR2 SVGIG (reference sequence). The CDR3 reads CAFSTGGPGNTIYF. CDR3 bases: TGTGCCTTCTCGACAGGGGGGCCTGGAAACACCATATATTTT.

This clone was observed many times. The chain links TRBV6-2 or TRBV6-3 to TRBJ2-4, with D perhaps TRBD1 (5 bases). The CDR3 covers 13 residues. V lost 6 bases and J 7 bases, leaving 13 bases between the germline ends. Germline V gene lookup returns CDR1 MNHEY and CDR2 SVGEGT. CDR3 in DNA: TGTGCCAGCAGGGACACCCTTGGGAACATTCAGTACTTC. This translates into CASRDTLGNIQYF.

This clone was counted ten times or more. J is TRBJ1-3 and V is TRBV2, with 10 bases lining up with TRBD1. Looked up from germline, CDR1 is SNHLY and CDR2 is FYNNEI. V lost 7 bases, J lost 0 bases, and 9 bases stayed unmatched. The CDR3 extends over 17 amino acids. CDR3 region: CASTAGTGASSGNTIYF. The CDR3, as DNA: TGTGCCAGCACGGCCGGGACAGGGGCATCCTCTGGAAACACCATATATTTT.

This clone has only a few counts. This may stem from a read error, because a much larger clone lies one nucleotide away. The chain links TRBV2 to TRBJ1-1, with D maybe TRBD1 (6 bases). Per the germline V gene, CDR1 is SNHLY and CDR2 is FYNNEI. The CDR3 extends over 14 amino acids. CDR3 bases: TGTGCCAGCACCCGAGGGGACATAGGCACTGTAGCTTTCTTT. Its protein is CASTRGDIGTVAFF.

This clone appeared many times. At one of its ends the junction is not consistent with the germline gene, which may arise from a read error. This rearrangement joins TRBV20-1 to TRBJ1-1, with D unresolved. Per the germline V gene, CDR1 is DFQATT and CDR2 is SNEGSKA (reference sequence). CDR3 length: 12 residues. The CDR3 loop is CSANTENAEAFF. DNA of the CDR3: TGCAGTGCTAATACTGAGAACGCTGAAGCTTTCTTT.

V is TRBV12-3 or TRBV12-4 and J is TRBJ1-4; no reliable D call. This CDR3 has 14 amino acids. Trimming shortened V by 1 base and J by 12 bases, and 15 bases separated the two germline ends. CDR3 bases: TGTGCCAGCAGTTTAGGGTCAGTGGTGGAGGAACTGTTTTTT. Its protein is CASSLGSVVEELFF.

Comment on this clone: Sequence at one end of the junction differs from germline and may be a read error. The J gene is TRBJ1-3, the V gene TRBV9, with TRBD1 as a possible D gene (6 bases). The CDR3 sequence is 16 residues long. CDR1 is SGDLS and CDR2 is YYNGEE in the germline V gene. In DNA form, the CDR3 reads TGTGCCACCAGCGTAGGGCCACAGGGCTGTAAGAACACCATATATTTT. It translates to CATSVGPQGCKNTIYF.

Comment on this clone: A much bigger clone sits one base away, suggesting this may be a read error. The chain couples TRBV4-1 to TRBJ2-1; TRBD2 agrees at 7 bases. CDR3 length: 16 residues. With 3 bases clipped from V and 12 bases from J, the junction kept 17 bases outside the gene matches. Per the germline V gene, CDR1 is MGHRA and CDR2 is YSYEKL. DNA for the CDR3: TGCGCCAGCAGCCAGTTGGGGGGGGTTGACGGGACGATGCAGTTCTTC. Translation: CASSQLGGVDGTMQFF.